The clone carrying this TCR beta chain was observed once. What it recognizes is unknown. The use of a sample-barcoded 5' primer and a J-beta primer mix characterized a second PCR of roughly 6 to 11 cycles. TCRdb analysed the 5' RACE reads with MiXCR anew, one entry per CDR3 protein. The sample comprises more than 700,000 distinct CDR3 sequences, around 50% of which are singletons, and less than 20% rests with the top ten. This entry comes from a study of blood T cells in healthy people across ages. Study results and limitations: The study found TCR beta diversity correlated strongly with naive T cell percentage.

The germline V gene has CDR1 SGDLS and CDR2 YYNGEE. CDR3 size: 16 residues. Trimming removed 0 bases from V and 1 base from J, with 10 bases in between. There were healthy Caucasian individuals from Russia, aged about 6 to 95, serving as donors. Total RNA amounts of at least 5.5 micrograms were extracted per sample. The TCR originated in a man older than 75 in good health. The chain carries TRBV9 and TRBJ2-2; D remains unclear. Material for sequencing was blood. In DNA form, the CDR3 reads TGTGCCAGCAGCGTAGATCCGGGTGGGAACACCGGGGAGCTGTTTTTT. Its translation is CASSVDPGGNTGELFF.